The 20 T cell receptor beta chains listed next were all sequenced from one sample in a study of response to subunit inactivated influenza vaccine (dated by TCRdb to 2016 to 2018). Library generation was performed with RT-PCR. The instrument given in TCRdb is Illumina HiSeq 2500. Starting from the raw public reads, TCRdb applied fastp trimming at Q25, assembled clones with MiXCR and retained in-frame beta chains. A single entry per CDR3 protein holds the most common genes and DNA from its merged rows. This sample lists 500,000 to 600,000 distinct CDR3 sequences; 6.5% to 8% were detected once. The top ten constitute about an eighth of the sample. Here the sequenced sample was PBMCs from blood, taken around 25 months after vaccination. The source of these receptors is a man between 50 and 70 years old who received an inactivated influenza vaccine. Donor details come from another sample of the same person, matched by shared clones.

The gene calls are TRBV20-1 and TRBJ2-7, with D tentatively TRBD1 (5 bases). This CDR3 comprises 13 residues. Germline CDR1 and CDR2: DFQATT and SNEGSKA (reference sequence). V was shortened by 6 bases and J by 1 base, with 13 bases between the two germline ends. This CDR3 reads CSAQKDNSYEQYF. CDR3 nucleotide sequence: TGCAGTGCCCAGAAGGACAATTCCTACGAGCAGTACTTC.

This chain connects TRBV4-1 to TRBJ2-3; 8 nucleotides match TRBD2. V shed 3 bases and J 0 bases; nucleotides not matched to a gene: 5. This CDR3 spans 16 amino acids. CDR1 MGHRA and CDR2 YSYEKL come from the germline V gene. The CDR3 loop reads CASSQVSGGSTDTQYF. CDR3 nucleotides: TGCGCCAGCAGCCAGGTCTCGGGGGGGAGCACAGATACGCAGTATTTT.

This clonotype appeared a few times. The CDR3 loop is CSLKEDHTQYF. As DNA, the CDR3 is TGCAGCCTCAAGGAGGACCATACGCAGTATTTT. This rearrangement joins TRBV29-1 to TRBJ2-3; D perhaps matches TRBD2 (5 bases). V was cut by 8 bases and J by 7 bases, with 13 bases left in between. The CDR3 is made up of 11 amino acids. Germline V gene lookup returns CDR1 SQVTM and CDR2 ANQGSEA.

V and J are TRBV5-1 and TRBJ2-5; the match to TRBD1 covers 9 bases. After removal of 5 bases from V and 1 base from J, the junction contained 6 bases not matched to a gene. The CDR3 spans 15 residues. In germline, CDR1 is SGHRS, CDR2 YFSETQ. The CDR3 sequence is CASRPDRGGQETQYF. DNA for the CDR3: TGCGCCAGCAGACCGGACAGGGGTGGCCAAGAGACCCAGTACTTC.

This clonotype was seen at least ten times. The V gene is TRBV3-1, the J gene TRBJ2-2; no firm D call. The V gene's germline CDR1 is LGHDT and CDR2 YNNKEL (reference sequence). Trimming took off 3 bases at V and 4 bases at J, with 15 bases between the two ends. The CDR3 covers 16 residues. CDR3 loop: CASSHTVNVRTGELFF. The CDR3, as DNA: TGTGCCAGCAGCCACACCGTAAATGTGCGCACCGGGGAGCTGTTTTTT. Filled out from reference TRBV3-1 and TRBJ2-2, the complete variable domain reads DTAVSQTPKYLVTQMGNDKSIKCEQNLGHDTMYWYKQDSKKFLKIMFSYNNKELIINETVPNRFSPKSPDKAHLNLHINSLELGDSAVYFCASSHTVNVRTGELFFGEGSRLTVL.

This sequence joins TRBV7-9 and TRBJ1-5; 8 positions agree with TRBD1. The CDR3 loop spans 16 amino acids. V dropped 1 base and J dropped 4; count of bases not matched to a gene: 6. Looked up from germline, CDR1 is SEHNR and CDR2 is FQNEAQ (reference sequence). CDR3 amino acids: CASSLGAGGPNQPQHF. CDR3 DNA sequence: TGTGCCAGCAGCTTAGGGGCAGGGGGCCCGAATCAGCCCCAGCATTTT.

This clonotype was observed a handful of times. The chain combines TRBV28 with TRBJ2-2; 9 bases fit TRBD1. V gave up 3 bases and J gave up 6 bases; unmatched junction bases: 5. The CDR3 length is 15 residues. The germline gives CDR1 MDHEN, CDR2 SYDVKM. CDR3 residues: CASSFTGGASGELFF. The CDR3 DNA sequence: TGTGCCAGCAGTTTTACAGGGGGCGCTTCCGGGGAGCTGTTTTTT.

This clonotype was seen many times. The chain combines TRBV6-2 or TRBV6-3 with TRBJ1-1; D might be TRBD1 (6 bases). Germline CDR1 reads MNHEY; CDR2 reads SVGEGT. Trimming pared 5 bases from V and 6 bases from J, leaving 19 bases between. The length of the CDR3 is 15 residues. The CDR3 sequence is CASSKGDLGVPEAFF. The CDR3 coding sequence is TGTGCCAGCAGTAAGGGGGACCTGGGTGTCCCTGAAGCTTTCTTT.

This clonotype showed up just a few times. The chain employs TRBV20-1 and TRBJ1-1, with D tentatively TRBD1 (6 bases). This CDR3 contains 15 residues. Trimming took off 5 bases at V and 5 bases at J, with 21 bases between the two ends. The germline gives CDR1 DFQATT, CDR2 SNEGSKA (reference sequence). CDR3 residues: CSAPIRGGSETEAFF. The DNA of the CDR3 is TGCAGTGCTCCTATCAGGGGCGGGAGTGAGACTGAAGCTTTCTTT.

This clonotype was recorded at least ten times. The chain combines TRBV20-1 with TRBJ2-7; TRBD1 agrees at 11 bases. V was clipped by 0 bases and J by 9 bases; unmatched bases: 34. There are 23 residues in the CDR3. Germline CDR1 DFQATT, CDR2 SNEGSKA (reference sequence). DNA of the CDR3: TGCAGTGCTAGAGATTTGGGACAGGGGGTGGCAAGGAATATAGATGAGTATGGCCCAGGGCAGTACTTC. Protein sequence: CSARDLGQGVARNIDEYGPGQYF.

This chain's CDR3 is CSASRGADEQYF. The CDR3 coding sequence is TGCAGCGCCTCAAGGGGGGCTGACGAGCAGTACTTC. This chain connects TRBV29-1 to TRBJ2-7, with D perhaps matching TRBD1 or TRBD2 (6 bases each). Looked up from germline, CDR1 is SQVTM and CDR2 is ANQGSEA. Trimming left V 7 bases short and J 5 bases short, with 15 bases between. CDR3 length equals 12 residues.

The rearrangement uses TRBV7-2 and TRBJ2-2; a possible D gene is TRBD2 (6 bases). Trimming removed 2 bases at V and 9 bases at J, with 7 bases between. CDR1 SGHTA and CDR2 FQGNSA come from the germline V gene. The CDR3 has 12 residues. In DNA form, the CDR3 reads TGTGCCAGCAGCTTAAGCGGGCGGGAGCTGTTTTTT. Translated: CASSLSGRELFF.

The sample holds a few counts of this clonotype. This chain connects TRBV5-1 to TRBJ2-3; 10 bases are a match to TRBD2. CDR1 is SGHRS, CDR2 YFSETQ, per germline. CDR3 length equals 15 residues. Unmatched junction bases numbered 6, after V lost 4 bases and J lost 4 bases. CDR3 in amino acids: CASSVSGGSADTQYF. The CDR3 DNA follows: TGCGCCAGCAGCGTTAGCGGGGGGAGCGCAGATACGCAGTATTTT.

This chain connects TRBV28 to TRBJ1-1, with D hard to call. The V gene's germline CDR1 is MDHEN and CDR2 SYDVKM. V lost 5 bases and J lost 3, with 10 bases in between. CDR3 length equals 13 residues. The CDR3 coding sequence is TGTGCCAGCAGTCGGTGGGCGGACACTGAAGCTTTCTTT. Its protein product is CASSRWADTEAFF.

This clonotype was counted a few times. The chain carries TRBV20-1 and TRBJ2-1; TRBD2 matches 10 bases. The CDR3 has 13 residues. Germline assignment: CDR1 DFQATT and CDR2 SNEGSKA (reference sequence). Unmatched junction bases numbered 5, after V lost 3 bases and J lost 9 bases. CDR3 sequence: CSASRVAGGEQFF. The CDR3, as DNA: TGCAGTGCTAGTCGGGTAGCGGGGGGTGAGCAGTTCTTC.

This clonotype was recorded many times. The V gene is TRBV18, the J gene TRBJ1-1, with 8 bases fitting TRBD1. This CDR3 comprises 15 residues. CDR1 and CDR2 (germline): KGHSH, LQKENI. The ends lost 3 bases at V and 3 bases at J; junction bases unmatched: 6. Here the CDR3 DNA reads TGTGCCAGCTCACCCCTTTCGACAGGGGACACTGAAGCTTTCTTT. Amino acids: CASSPLSTGDTEAFF. Based on the CDR3 plus reference TRBV18 and TRBJ1-1, the full variable domain is NAGVMQNPRHLVRRRGQEARLRCSPMKGHSHVYWYRQLPEEGLKFMVYLQKENIIDESGMPKERFSAEFPKEGPSILRIQQVVRGDSAAYFCASSPLSTGDTEAFFGQGTRLTVV.

By sample share, this clonotype is medium-sized. The rearrangement joins TRBV12-3 or TRBV12-4 to TRBJ2-7, with D uncertain. CDR3 length: 12 amino acids. V lost 6 bases, J lost 4 bases, and 10 bases lay in between. The CDR3, as DNA: TGTGCCAGCAGCTTAACCAGTTACGAGCAGTACTTC. Its protein product is CASSLTSYEQYF.

V gene TRBV18 combines with J gene TRBJ1-5; D perhaps matches TRBD1 (5 bases). Trimming cost V 3 bases and J 7 bases, with 13 bases left between them. Germline lookup yields CDR1 KGHSH and CDR2 LQKENI. The CDR3 has 14 residues. The CDR3 DNA follows: TGTGCCAGCTCACCCGGTTTTGGGGCGCAGCCCCAGCATTTT. Amino acids: CASSPGFGAQPQHF.

In its sample, this clonotype was seen many times. CDR3 sequence reads: CASSHRGQRGELFF. Written as DNA, the CDR3 is TGTGCCAGCAGTCACAGAGGTCAGAGGGGGGAGCTGTTTTTT. The chain uses TRBV27 and TRBJ2-2; no clear D gene. Germline V gives CDR1 MNHEY, CDR2 SMNVEV (reference sequence). The CDR3 loop spans 14 amino acids. V dropped 5 bases and J dropped 8 bases, with 15 bases sitting between them.

This clonotype was seen ten or more times. V gene TRBV3-1 combines with J gene TRBJ2-3; D call uncertain. Trimming cost V 4 bases and J 0 bases, with 5 bases left between them. CDR3 length: 13 amino acids. Germline V gene lookup returns CDR1 LGHDT and CDR2 YNNKEL (reference sequence). The CDR3 protein is CASSLPSTDTQYF. CDR3 coding DNA: TGTGCCAGCAGCCTACCTAGCACAGATACGCAGTATTTT.